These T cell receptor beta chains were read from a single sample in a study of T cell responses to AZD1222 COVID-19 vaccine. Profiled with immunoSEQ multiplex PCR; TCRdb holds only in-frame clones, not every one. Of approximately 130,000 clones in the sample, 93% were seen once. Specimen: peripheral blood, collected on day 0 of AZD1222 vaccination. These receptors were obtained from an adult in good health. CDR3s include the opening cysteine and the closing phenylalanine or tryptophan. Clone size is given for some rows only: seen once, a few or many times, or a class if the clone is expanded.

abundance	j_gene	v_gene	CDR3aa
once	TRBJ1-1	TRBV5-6	CASSSGTSWTTEAFF
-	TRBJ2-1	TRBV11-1	CASRTSTGLGGEFF
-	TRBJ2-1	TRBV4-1	CASSHQGLPNEQFF
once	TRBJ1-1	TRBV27	CASSSGGFEAFF
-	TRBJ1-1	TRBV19	CASIQTSGTEAFF
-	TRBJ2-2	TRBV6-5	CASSGAGRTGELFF
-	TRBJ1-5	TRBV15	CATSIIGEADFLAQHF
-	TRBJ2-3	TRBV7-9	CASSLRAGGPTDTQYF
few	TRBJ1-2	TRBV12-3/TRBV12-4	CASSLVRFYGYTF
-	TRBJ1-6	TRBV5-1	CASSLEGTYNSPLHF
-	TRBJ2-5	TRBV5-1	CASSSGGAEETQYF
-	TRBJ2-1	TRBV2	CASSDTSGGFNEQFF
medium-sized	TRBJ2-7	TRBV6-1	CASSDWDGDTYEQYF
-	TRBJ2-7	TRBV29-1	CSVVLGQGSYEQYF
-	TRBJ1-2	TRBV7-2	CASSLGHSPNANYGYTF
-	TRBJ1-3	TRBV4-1	CASSQDLRRDSGNTIYF
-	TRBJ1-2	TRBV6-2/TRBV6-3	CASSPGGQSYGYTF
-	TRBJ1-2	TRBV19	CASSIRDTGRYGYTF
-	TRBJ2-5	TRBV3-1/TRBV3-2	CASSRRQETQYF